One sample yielded the 10 T cell receptor beta chains listed below, sequenced in a study of control samples from healthy donors and cancer patients. Here immunoSEQ multiplex PCR was the method, and the copy in TCRdb shows in-frame clones only, minus some. Among 150,000 to 200,000 clones listed, 85% to 90% were seen once. The sequencing sample was made of blood. The origin of the receptors is a man aged 18 to 35 in good health.

The V call is TRBV7-9, the J call TRBJ1-5; TRBD1 might be the D (5 bases). The V gene's germline CDR1 is SEHNR and CDR2 FQNEAQ (reference sequence). The CDR3 is 16 amino acids. Trimming left V 1 base short and J 4 bases short, with 14 bases between. CDR3 in DNA: TGTGCCAGCAGCTTAGGGGCAGGGTGGTCGAATCAGCCCCAGCATTTT. As protein: CASSLGAGWSNQPQHF. Full variable domain (rest looked up from reference TRBV7-9 and TRBJ1-5): DTGVSQNPRHKITKRGQNVTFRCDPISEHNRLYWYRQTLGQGPEFLTYFQNEAQLEKSRLLSDRFSAERPKGSFSTLEIQRTEQGDSAMYLCASSLGAGWSNQPQHFGDGTRLSIL.

This chain connects TRBV28 to TRBJ2-1; TRBD2 aligns across 9 bases. The CDR3 spans 15 residues. Germline lookup yields CDR1 MDHEN and CDR2 SYDVKM. V lost 6 bases to trimming and J lost 0 bases; unmatched junction nucleotides: 3. CDR3 residues: CASRERGASYNEQFF. CDR3 bases: TGTGCCAGCAGGGAGCGGGGGGCCTCCTACAATGAGCAGTTCTTC.

This chain joins TRBV6-5 and TRBJ2-2, with D perhaps TRBD2 (6 bases). Germline V gene sequence: CDR1 MNHEY, CDR2 SVGAGI. The CDR3 has 15 amino acids. Trimming cost V 6 bases and J 2 bases, with 13 bases left between them. DNA of the CDR3: TGTGCCAGCAGATCTCCGGGACTTAACACCGGGGAGCTGTTTTTT. Its protein product is CASRSPGLNTGELFF.

CDR3 region: CASSFRRGQRKTFF. CDR3 in DNA: TGTGCCAGCAGCTTCAGAAGGGGACAGAGGAAAACTTTCTTT. J is TRBJ1-1 and V is TRBV7-9; 7 bases fit TRBD1. The junction had 13 bases not matched to a gene; V was cut back by 3 bases and J by 12 bases. The CDR3 has 14 amino acids. From germline, CDR1 is SEHNR and CDR2 FQNEAQ (reference sequence).

This sequence joins TRBV27 and TRBJ1-6, with 11 nucleotides matching TRBD1. This CDR3 has 16 amino acids. The V gene end was trimmed by 8 bases and the J gene end by 9 bases; junction bases not matched to a gene: 12. Germline V lookup: CDR1 MNHEY, CDR2 SMNVEV (reference sequence). CDR3 residues: CASRLEQGTGGSPLHF. DNA for the CDR3: TGTGCCAGCCGACTCGAGCAGGGGACAGGGGGTTCACCCCTCCACTTT.

The CDR3 coding sequence is TGTGCCAGCAGACCCTTCGGACACCTGAACACTGAAGCTTTCTTT. Residues: CASRPFGHLNTEAFF. The chain carries TRBV28 and TRBJ1-1, with a tentative D call TRBD1 (5 bases). The V gene lost 6 bases and the J gene lost 0 bases, with 14 bases spanning the gap. This CDR3 contains 15 residues. Germline V gene sequence: CDR1 MDHEN, CDR2 SYDVKM.

The chain couples TRBV4-1 to TRBJ2-3; perhaps TRBD2 as D (7 bases). Germline V CDR1 and CDR2: MGHRA, YSYEKL. The CDR3 covers 14 residues. V was shortened by 0 bases and J by 6 bases, with 10 bases between the two germline ends. In nucleotides, the CDR3 is TGCGCCAGCAGCCAAGATAGGGGGGGGGATACGCAGTATTTT. Translation gives CASSQDRGGDTQYF.

V gene TRBV30 combines with J gene TRBJ2-1; TRBD2 matches at 12 bases. V dropped 1 base and J dropped 7; count of bases not matched to a gene: 8. Looked up from germline, CDR1 is GTSNPN and CDR2 is SVGIG (reference sequence). The CDR3 loop spans 16 amino acids. The CDR3 reads CAWSARLAGGWNEQFF. CDR3 DNA: TGTGCCTGGAGTGCGAGGCTAGCGGGGGGGTGGAATGAGCAGTTCTTC.

The chain joins TRBV4-3 to TRBJ1-2; 11 positions match TRBD1. V trimming: 1 base; J trimming: 7 bases; junction bases outside the gene matches: 5. CDR3 length: 15 residues. Germline values: CDR1 LGHNA, CDR2 YSLEER. CDR3 nucleotides: TGCGCCAGCAGCCAAGTAGGGACAGGGGGGATTGGCTACACCTTC. It encodes CASSQVGTGGIGYTF.

CDR3 loop: CASSLLRISYGYTF. In DNA, the CDR3 is TGTGCCAGCAGCTTACTTAGGATCTCCTATGGCTACACCTTC. V gene TRBV11-2 combines with J gene TRBJ1-2, with D uncertain. The germline gives CDR1 SGHAT, CDR2 FQNNGV. Trimming took 2 bases from V and 4 from J, leaving 11 bases between them. The CDR3 length is 14 residues. Looking up the rest from reference TRBV11-2 and TRBJ1-2 gives the full variable domain: EAGVAQSPRYKIIEKRQSVAFWCNPISGHATLYWYQQILGQGPKLLIQFQNNGVVDDSQLPKDRFSAERLKGVDSTLKIQPAKLEDSAVYLCASSLLRISYGYTFGSGTRLTVV.